A single sample gave rise to the 16 T cell receptor beta chains below, sequenced in a study of spatial heterogeneity in lung cancer. Antigen specificity for these receptors is unknown. TCRdb called the 5' RACE reads again in MiXCR, with one record for every CDR3 protein. Here the sample spans around 800 distinct CDR3 sequences, around an eighth being singletons. Time point in this sample: sample taken at primary tumor resection. Points from the study as a whole: Counts of expanded alpha and beta TCRs within tumors tracked the tumor nonsynonymous mutation count.

Source: lung tumor tissue, taken at surgery. These receptor sequences come from a male donor with early-stage non-small cell lung cancer.

This clonotype is labeled as large. This beta chain represents an off-target read in a library built for alpha chains; its size is of limited meaning. This chain uses TRBV18 with TRBJ1-1, with D possibly being TRBD1 (5 bases). The CDR3 loop spans 14 amino acids. Trimming left V 0 bases short and J 11 bases short, with 16 bases between. Germline CDR1 reads KGHSH; CDR2 reads LQKENI. The CDR3 DNA sequence: TGTGCCAGCTCACCACCAACAGGCAAGGGCCCGGCTTTCTTT. Protein: CASSPPTGKGPAFF. The full variable domain, its missing parts supplied by reference TRBV18 and TRBJ1-1, is NAGVMQNPRHLVRRRGQEARLRCSPMKGHSHVYWYRQLPEEGLKFMVYLQKENIIDESGMPKERFSAEFPKEGPSILRIQQVVRGDSAAYFCASSPPTGKGPAFFGQGTRLTVV.

About this clonotype: This beta chain appears as a stray read in a library generated for alpha chains; its size is not informative. The V gene is TRBV7-9, the J gene TRBJ1-1; unclear D gene. The CDR3 loop spans 12 amino acids. CDR1 is SEHNR and CDR2 is FQNEAQ in the germline V gene (reference sequence). The V end lost 0 bases, the J end lost 8 bases, and 7 bases lay between the germline ends. The DNA for the CDR3 is TGTGCCAGCAGCTTAGCCGGGGAGGAAGCTTTCTTT. Its protein is CASSLAGEEAFF.

Concerning this clonotype itself: Being off target in a library aimed at alpha chains, this beta chain has a size of little meaning. V gene TRBV7-2 combines with J gene TRBJ2-7, with 7 bases matching TRBD1. CDR1 is SGHTA, CDR2 FQGNSA, per germline. The CDR3 is 13 residues long. The ends lost 4 bases at V and 3 bases at J; junction bases unmatched: 3. DNA for the CDR3: TGTGCCAGCAGCTCCAGGGACAGCTACGAGCAGTACTTC. Encoded protein: CASSSRDSYEQYF.

Relative to its sample, this clonotype is large. This beta chain was picked up by a library intended for alpha chains and is off target, so its count carries little meaning. The rearrangement uses TRBV29-1 and TRBJ2-7, with D perhaps TRBD1 (6 bases). Germline V gene lookup returns CDR1 SQVTM and CDR2 ANQGSEA. V was shortened by 4 bases and J by 6 bases, with 22 bases between the two germline ends. CDR3 length equals 15 residues. The CDR3 protein is CSVGIGSGVPSEQYF. The CDR3 nucleotides are TGCAGCGTTGGAATAGGGTCAGGGGTCCCGTCCGAGCAGTACTTC.

This clonotype is medium-sized by share. This beta chain is off target for a library built for alpha chains, so its abundance means little. This chain links TRBV20-1 with TRBJ2-7; D is undetermined. Germline V gene data show CDR1 as DFQATT and CDR2 as SNEGSKA (reference sequence). Trimming took off 3 bases at V and 2 bases at J, with 11 bases between the two ends. The CDR3 extends over 13 amino acids. CDR3 amino acids: CSASPGPTYEQYF. The CDR3 DNA is TGCAGTGCTAGTCCTGGGCCCACCTACGAGCAGTACTTC.

By proportion, this clonotype is large. A library prepared for alpha chains yielded this beta chain as an off-target read; its size is of little meaning. The chain has TRBV20-1 and TRBJ2-3; D may be TRBD2 (7 bases). V was trimmed by 5 bases and J by 6 bases, leaving 21 bases between them. The CDR3 totals 15 residues. Germline V gene data show CDR1 as DFQATT and CDR2 as SNEGSKA (reference sequence). The DNA of the CDR3 is TGCAGTGCTCGTCCCCAGAGGGAGGGGGGTGATACGCAGTATTTT. It specifies CSARPQREGGDTQYF.

With regard to this clonotype: This beta chain is an off-target read within a library intended for alpha chains, so its frequency means little. The V call is TRBV5-1, the J call TRBJ2-7; TRBD2 is a possible D gene (6 bases). V gave up 4 bases and J gave up 0 bases, with 17 bases separating them. In germline, CDR1 is SGHRS, CDR2 YFSETQ. This CDR3 comprises 16 residues. CDR3 region: CASSPSPDGGSYEQYF. The CDR3 DNA is TGCGCCAGCAGCCCGAGCCCTGACGGGGGCTCCTACGAGCAGTACTTC.

This clonotype is labeled medium-sized. A library prepared for alpha chains yielded this beta chain as an off-target read; its size is of little meaning. CDR3 in DNA: TGTGCCAGCAGGACTAGCGGGGGGGCGGAGACCCAGTACTTC. This encodes CASRTSGGAETQYF. J is TRBJ2-5 and V is TRBV6-5, with 14 nucleotides matching TRBD2. The CDR3 consists of 14 residues. Trimming at V came to 6 bases and at J to 5 bases, leaving 2 bases not matched to a gene. Germline CDR1 reads MNHEY; CDR2 reads SVGAGI.

Within the sample, this clonotype is medium-sized. The library was prepared for alpha chains; this beta chain is a stray read, so its frequency means little. This rearrangement joins TRBV6-5 to TRBJ1-1; D is ambiguous. Germline assignment: CDR1 MNHEY and CDR2 SVGAGI. CDR3 length: 15 residues. Between the trimmed V and J ends, which lost 6 bases and 0 bases, there was a span of 14 bases. CDR3 amino acids: CASRLFKNMNTEAFF. CDR3 in DNA: TGTGCCAGCAGGCTCTTTAAAAACATGAACACTGAAGCTTTCTTT.

In its sample, this clonotype is large (0.1 to 1%). Being off target in a library aimed at alpha chains, this beta chain has a size of little meaning. The chain links TRBV7-2 to TRBJ2-3; possibly TRBD1 for D (5 bases). V dropped 5 bases and J dropped 0 bases, with 9 bases sitting between them. Germline V gives CDR1 SGHTA, CDR2 FQGNSA. This CDR3 region has 14 residues. CDR3 bases: TGTGCCAGCAGCATTGACAGTAGCACAGATACGCAGTATTTT. Its translation is CASSIDSSTDTQYF.

Of note for this clonotype: Because the library targeted alpha chains, this beta chain is an off-target read whose size means little. This chain connects TRBV19 to TRBJ2-2; 7 nucleotides match TRBD1. The junction had 5 bases not matched to a gene; V was cut back by 2 bases and J by 2 bases. Germline CDR1 reads LNHDA; CDR2 reads SQIVND (reference sequence). The CDR3 covers 16 residues. CDR3 residues: CASSIRGQINTGELFF. CDR3 nucleotides: TGTGCCAGTAGTATAAGGGGACAGATAAACACCGGGGAGCTGTTTTTT.

By proportion, this clonotype is large (0.1 to 1%). This beta chain is a stray read from a library made for alpha chains; its abundance is not meaningful. The genes are TRBV5-1 and TRBJ2-1; D is unclear. V was trimmed by 0 bases and J by 13 bases, leaving 8 bases between them. The CDR3 runs to 11 residues. Germline values: CDR1 SGHRS, CDR2 YFSETQ. CDR3 sequence (DNA): TGCGCCAGCAGCTTGGAACAGATCCAGTTCTTC. This sequence encodes CASSLEQIQFF.

To note about this clonotype: Little can be read into the size of this beta chain, an off-target read in a library designed for alpha chains. The rearrangement links TRBV12-3 or TRBV12-4 to TRBJ2-5, with 8 bases matching TRBD1. J lost 4 bases, V lost 5 bases, and 9 bases had no gene match. The CDR3 contains 15 residues. Here the CDR3 DNA reads TGTGCCAGCAGTCCCCAGACAGGGGCGGCAGAGACCCAGTACTTC. Translation gives CASSPQTGAAETQYF.

In this sample, this clonotype is medium-sized (0.01 to 0.1%). Since the library was made to target alpha chains, this beta chain is a stray read and its abundance is not meaningful. The chain couples TRBV12-3 or TRBV12-4 to TRBJ2-5; D unresolved. The CDR3 runs 15 residues. Trimming removed 0 bases at V and 5 bases at J, with 13 bases between. The CDR3 spells CASSLAPSAVETQYF. CDR3 nucleotide sequence: TGTGCCAGCAGTTTAGCCCCTTCTGCGGTGGAGACCCAGTACTTC.

By frequency in the sample, this clonotype is medium-sized (0.01 to 0.1%). This beta chain lies outside the target of a library built for alpha chains; its clone size means little. The rearrangement uses TRBV5-6 and TRBJ2-3; 8 nucleotides agree with TRBD2. The germline V gene has CDR1 SGHDT and CDR2 YYEEEE. This CDR3 is 16 amino acids long. Trimming removed 1 base from V and 3 bases from J; junction bases left unmatched: 7. The CDR3 DNA sequence: TGTGCCAGCAGCTTGCGCGGGGGGCAGAGAACAGATACGCAGTATTTT. Its translation: CASSLRGGQRTDTQYF.

This clonotype is categorized as medium-sized (0.01 to 0.1%). Since it is a stray read in a library aimed at alpha chains, this beta chain has a size that is not meaningful. The chain uses TRBV30 and TRBJ2-2; D is unresolved. Between the trimmed V and J ends, which lost 5 bases and 9 bases, there was a span of 13 bases. In germline, CDR1 is GTSNPN, CDR2 SVGIG (reference sequence). The CDR3 is made up of 12 amino acids. The CDR3 DNA sequence: TGTGCCTGGGCCTTTGGGAACTGGGAGCTGTTTTTT. Translating gives CAWAFGNWELFF.